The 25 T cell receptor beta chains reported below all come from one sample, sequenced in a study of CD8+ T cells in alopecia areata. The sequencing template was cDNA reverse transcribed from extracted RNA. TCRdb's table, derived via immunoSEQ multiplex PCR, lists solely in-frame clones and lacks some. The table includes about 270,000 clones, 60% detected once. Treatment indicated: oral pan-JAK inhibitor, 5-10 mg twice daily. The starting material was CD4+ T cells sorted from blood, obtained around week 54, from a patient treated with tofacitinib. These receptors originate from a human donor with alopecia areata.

CDR3 nucleotides: TGCGCCAGCAGCCCCGTGGGGCAGGGCGACTACTACAATGAGCAGTTCTTC. Translation: CASSPVGQGDYYNEQFF. J is TRBJ2-1 and V is TRBV5-1; tentatively, D is TRBD1 or TRBD2 (5 bases each). CDR1 is SGHRS and CDR2 is YFSETQ in the germline V gene. Trimming took 4 bases from V and 3 from J, leaving 20 bases between them. The CDR3 is 17 residues long.

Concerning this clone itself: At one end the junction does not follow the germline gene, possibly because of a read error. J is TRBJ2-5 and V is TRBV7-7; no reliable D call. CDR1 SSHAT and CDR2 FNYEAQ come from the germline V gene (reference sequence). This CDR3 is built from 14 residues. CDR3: CASSLDGIRETQYF. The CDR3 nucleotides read TGTGCTAGCAGCTTAGATGGGATTCGGGAGACCCAGTACTTC.

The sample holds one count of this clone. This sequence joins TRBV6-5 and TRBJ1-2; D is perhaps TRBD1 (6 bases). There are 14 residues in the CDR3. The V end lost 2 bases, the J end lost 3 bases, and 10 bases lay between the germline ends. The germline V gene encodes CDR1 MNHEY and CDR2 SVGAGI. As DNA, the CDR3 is TGTGCCAGCAGTTACCAACAGGGTTACTATGGCTACACCTTC. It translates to CASSYQQGYYGYTF.

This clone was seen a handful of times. CDR3 in amino acids: CAWSVGQSTDTQYF. CDR3 nucleotide sequence: TGTGCCTGGAGTGTGGGGCAGAGCACAGATACGCAGTATTTT. The chain uses TRBV30 and TRBJ2-3; D is perhaps TRBD1 (5 bases). Germline-derived CDR1 and CDR2 are GTSNPN and SVGIG (reference sequence). The CDR3 length is 14 residues. Trimming cost V 0 bases and J 0 bases, with 7 bases left between them.

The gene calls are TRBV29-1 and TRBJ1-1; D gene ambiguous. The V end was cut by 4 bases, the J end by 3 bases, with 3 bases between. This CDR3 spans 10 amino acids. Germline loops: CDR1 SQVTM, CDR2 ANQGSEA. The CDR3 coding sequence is TGCAGCGTTGGGCACACTGAAGCTTTCTTT. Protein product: CSVGHTEAFF.

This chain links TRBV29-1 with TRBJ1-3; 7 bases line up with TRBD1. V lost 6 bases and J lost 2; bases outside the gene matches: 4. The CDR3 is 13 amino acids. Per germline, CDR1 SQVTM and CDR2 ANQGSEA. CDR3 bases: TGCAGCGTGTCACAGGGGCCTGGAAACACCATATATTTT. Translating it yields CSVSQGPGNTIYF.

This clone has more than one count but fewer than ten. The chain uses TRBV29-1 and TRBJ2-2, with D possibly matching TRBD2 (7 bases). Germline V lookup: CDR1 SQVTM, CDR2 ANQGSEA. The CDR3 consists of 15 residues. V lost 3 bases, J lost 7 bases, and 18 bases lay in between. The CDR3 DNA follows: TGCAGCGTTGATGAGAGTCGGGGGGCCGGCGGGGAGCTGTTTTTT. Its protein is CSVDESRGAGGELFF.

CDR3 nucleotides: TGTGCCAGCAGCCAGGGACAGGGGCGAGAGACCCAGTACTTC. It codes for CASSQGQGRETQYF. This chain joins TRBV5-4 and TRBJ2-5; the match to TRBD1 covers 10 bases. The trim removed 4 bases at V and 4 bases at J, leaving 4 bases unmatched. CDR3 length: 14 amino acids. Looked up from germline, CDR1 is SGHNT and CDR2 is YYREEE (reference sequence).

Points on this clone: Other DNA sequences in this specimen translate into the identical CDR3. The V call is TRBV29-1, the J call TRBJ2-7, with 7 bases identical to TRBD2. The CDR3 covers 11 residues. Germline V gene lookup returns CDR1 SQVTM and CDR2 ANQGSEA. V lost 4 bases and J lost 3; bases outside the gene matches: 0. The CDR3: CSVGEGYEQYF. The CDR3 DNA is TGCAGCGTTGGGGAGGGCTACGAGCAGTACTTC.

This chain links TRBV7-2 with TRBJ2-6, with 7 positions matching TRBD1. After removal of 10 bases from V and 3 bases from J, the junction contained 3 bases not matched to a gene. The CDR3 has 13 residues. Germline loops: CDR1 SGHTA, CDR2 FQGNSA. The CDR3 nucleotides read TGTGCCAATGACAGGGTTGGGGCCAACGTCCTGACTTTC. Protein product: CANDRVGANVLTF. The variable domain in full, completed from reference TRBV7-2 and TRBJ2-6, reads GAGVSQSPSNKVTEKGKDVELRCDPISGHTALYWYRQSLGQGLEFLIYFQGNSAPDKSGLPSDRFSAERTGGSVSTLTIQRTQQEDSAVYLCANDRVGANVLTFGAGSRLTVL.

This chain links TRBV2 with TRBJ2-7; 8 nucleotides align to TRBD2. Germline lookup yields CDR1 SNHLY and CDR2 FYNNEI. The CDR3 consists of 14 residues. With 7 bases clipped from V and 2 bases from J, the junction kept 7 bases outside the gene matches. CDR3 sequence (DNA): TGTGCCAGCACAGGCGGCGGGGGGCCCTACGAGCAGTACTTC. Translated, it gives CASTGGGGPYEQYF. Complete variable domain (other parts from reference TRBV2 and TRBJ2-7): EPEVTQTPSHQVTQMGQEVILRCVPISNHLYFYWYRQILGQKVEFLVSFYNNEISEKSEIFDDQFSVERPDGSNFTLKIRSTKLEDSAMYFCASTGGGGPYEQYFGPGTRLTVT.

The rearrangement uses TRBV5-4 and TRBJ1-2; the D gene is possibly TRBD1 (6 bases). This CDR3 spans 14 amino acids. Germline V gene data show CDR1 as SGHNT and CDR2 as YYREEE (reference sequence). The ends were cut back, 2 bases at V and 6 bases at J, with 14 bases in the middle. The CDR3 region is CASSFDRRKDGYTF. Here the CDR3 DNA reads TGTGCCAGCAGCTTTGACAGGAGAAAGGATGGCTACACCTTC.

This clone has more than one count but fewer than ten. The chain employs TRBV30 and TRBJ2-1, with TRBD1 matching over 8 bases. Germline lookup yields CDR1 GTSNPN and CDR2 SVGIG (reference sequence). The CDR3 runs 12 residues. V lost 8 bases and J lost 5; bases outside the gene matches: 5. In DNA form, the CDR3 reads TGTGCCCGGGACAGGATCGACAATGAGCAGTTCTTC. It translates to CARDRIDNEQFF.

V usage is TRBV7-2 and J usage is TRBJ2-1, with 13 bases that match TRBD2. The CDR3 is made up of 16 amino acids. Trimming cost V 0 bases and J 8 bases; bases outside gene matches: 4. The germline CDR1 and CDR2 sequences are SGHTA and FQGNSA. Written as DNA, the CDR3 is TGTGCCAGCAGCTTAGCCCGTACTAGCGGGGGGGATGAGCAGTTCTTC. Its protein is CASSLARTSGGDEQFF.

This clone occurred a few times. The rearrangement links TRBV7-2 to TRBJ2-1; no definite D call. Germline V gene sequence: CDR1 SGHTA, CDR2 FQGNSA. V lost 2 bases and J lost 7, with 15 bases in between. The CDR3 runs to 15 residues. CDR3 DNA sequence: TGTGCCAGCAGCTTATTTGCGTCCCCTCCAAATGAGCAGTTCTTC. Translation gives CASSLFASPPNEQFF.

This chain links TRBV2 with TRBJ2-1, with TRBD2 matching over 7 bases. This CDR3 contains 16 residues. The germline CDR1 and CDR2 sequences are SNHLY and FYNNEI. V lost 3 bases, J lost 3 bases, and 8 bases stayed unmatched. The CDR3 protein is CASSELSGALYNEQFF. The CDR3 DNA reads TGTGCCAGCAGTGAGCTGAGCGGGGCCCTCTACAATGAGCAGTTCTTC.

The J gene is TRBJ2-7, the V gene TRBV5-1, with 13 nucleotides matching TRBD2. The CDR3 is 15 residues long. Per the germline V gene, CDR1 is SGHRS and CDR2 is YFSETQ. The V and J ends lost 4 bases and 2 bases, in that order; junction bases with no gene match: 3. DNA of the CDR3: TGCGCCAGCAGCCTCGGGACTAGCGGGGCCTACGAGCAGTACTTC. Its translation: CASSLGTSGAYEQYF.

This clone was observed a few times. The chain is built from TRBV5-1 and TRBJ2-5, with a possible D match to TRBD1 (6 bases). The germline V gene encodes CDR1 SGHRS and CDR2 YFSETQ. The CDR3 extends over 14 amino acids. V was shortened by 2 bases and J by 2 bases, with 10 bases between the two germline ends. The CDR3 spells CASSLGTQQETQYF. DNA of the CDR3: TGCGCCAGCAGCTTAGGGACACAACAAGAGACCCAGTACTTC.

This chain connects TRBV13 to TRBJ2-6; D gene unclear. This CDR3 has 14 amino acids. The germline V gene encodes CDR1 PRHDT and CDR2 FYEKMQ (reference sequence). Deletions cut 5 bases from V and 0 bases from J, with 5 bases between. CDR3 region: CASSLLSGANVLTF. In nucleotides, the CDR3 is TGTGCCAGCAGCCTCCTCTCTGGGGCCAACGTCCTGACTTTC.

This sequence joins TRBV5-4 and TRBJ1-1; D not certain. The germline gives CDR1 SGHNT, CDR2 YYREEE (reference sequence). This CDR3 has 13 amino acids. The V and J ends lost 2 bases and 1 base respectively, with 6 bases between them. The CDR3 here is CASSLAENTEAFF. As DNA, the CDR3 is TGTGCCAGCAGCTTAGCGGAGAACACTGAAGCTTTCTTT. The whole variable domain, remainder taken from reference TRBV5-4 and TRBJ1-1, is ETGVTQSPTHLIKTRGQQVTLRCSSQSGHNTVSWYQQALGQGPQFIFQYYREEENGRGNFPPRFSGLQFPNYSSELNVNALELDDSALYLCASSLAENTEAFFGQGTRLTVV.

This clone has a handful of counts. The CDR3 loop is CASSFNSPYEQYF. The CDR3 bases are TGCGCCAGCAGCTTTAACTCACCCTACGAGCAGTACTTC. The J gene is TRBJ2-7, the V gene TRBV5-1; D unresolved. The germline V and J ends were trimmed by 2 bases and 2 bases, with 8 bases remaining between them. The CDR3 has 13 residues. CDR1 and CDR2 from the germline V gene are SGHRS and YFSETQ.

The CDR3 DNA is TGCAGCGTTGCCCTTCAGGATGGCTATGGCTACACCTTC. It codes for CSVALQDGYGYTF. The chain links TRBV29-1 to TRBJ1-2; D ambiguous. The CDR3 totals 13 residues. Between the trimmed V and J ends, which lost 4 bases and 4 bases, there was a span of 13 bases. Per germline, CDR1 SQVTM and CDR2 ANQGSEA.

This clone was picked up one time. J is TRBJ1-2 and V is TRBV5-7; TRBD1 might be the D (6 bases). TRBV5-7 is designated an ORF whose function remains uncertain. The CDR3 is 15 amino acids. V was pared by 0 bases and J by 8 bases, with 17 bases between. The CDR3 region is CASSLECRGRGGYTF. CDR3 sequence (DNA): TGTGCCAGCAGCTTGGAGTGCAGGGGACGTGGGGGCTACACCTTC.

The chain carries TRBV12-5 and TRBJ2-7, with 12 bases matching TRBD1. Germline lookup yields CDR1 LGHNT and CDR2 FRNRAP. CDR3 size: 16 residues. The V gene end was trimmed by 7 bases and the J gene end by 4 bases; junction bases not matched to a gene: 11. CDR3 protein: CASVPGQGASWYEQYF. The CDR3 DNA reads TGTGCTAGTGTTCCGGGACAGGGGGCGAGTTGGTACGAGCAGTACTTC.

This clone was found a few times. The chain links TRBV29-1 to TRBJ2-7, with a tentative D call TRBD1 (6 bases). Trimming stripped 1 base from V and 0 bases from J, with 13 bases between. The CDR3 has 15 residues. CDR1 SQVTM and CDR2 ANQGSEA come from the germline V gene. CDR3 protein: CSVEGGGTSSYEQYF. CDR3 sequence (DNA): TGCAGCGTTGAAGGAGGGGGTACTAGCTCCTACGAGCAGTACTTC.